This T cell receptor (beta chain) was documented in a study of T cells expressing NK-cell markers. The CDR3 has 14 amino acids. TCRdb reanalyzed the 5' RACE reads and collapses them to one entry per CDR3 protein, without DNA. The data include 150,000 or so distinct CDR3 sequences; the top ten clones carry more than 35%. The source of this sequence is a woman in her 50s in good health. The sequenced sample consisted of blood T cells: a sorted CD56 or NKG2C T cell subset, CD4+ or CD8+ T cells, or bulk PBMC T cells (not recorded which). The rearrangement joins TRBV23-1 to TRBJ2-1; checking the TCRdb D call of TRBD1 is not possible without DNA. TRBV23-1 is placed among ORFs of uncertain function. The CDR3: CASSQSFPFNEQFF.